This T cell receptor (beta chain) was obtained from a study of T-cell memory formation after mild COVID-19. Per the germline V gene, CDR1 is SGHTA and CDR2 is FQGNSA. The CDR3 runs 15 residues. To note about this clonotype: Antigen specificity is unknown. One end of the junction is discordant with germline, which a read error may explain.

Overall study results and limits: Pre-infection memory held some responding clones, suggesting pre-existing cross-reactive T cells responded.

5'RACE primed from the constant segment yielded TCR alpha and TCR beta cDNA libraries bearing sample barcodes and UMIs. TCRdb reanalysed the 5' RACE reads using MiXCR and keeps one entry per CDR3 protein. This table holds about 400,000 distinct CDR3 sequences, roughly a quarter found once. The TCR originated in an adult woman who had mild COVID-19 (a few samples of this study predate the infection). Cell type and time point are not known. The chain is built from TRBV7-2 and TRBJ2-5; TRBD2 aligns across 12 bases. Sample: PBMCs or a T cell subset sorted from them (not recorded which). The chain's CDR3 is CASSPTSGGQATQYF. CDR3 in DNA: TGTGCCAGCAGCCCGACTAGCGGGGGCCAAGCGACCCAGTACTTC.